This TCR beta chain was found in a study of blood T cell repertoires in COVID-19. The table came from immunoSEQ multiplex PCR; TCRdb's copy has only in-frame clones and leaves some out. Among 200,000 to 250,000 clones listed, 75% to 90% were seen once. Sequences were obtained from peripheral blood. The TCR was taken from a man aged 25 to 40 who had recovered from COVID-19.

For the CDR3, the DNA is TGTGCCAGCAGACACCTTTACCGAGGACTAGCCGGCTACGAGCAGTACTTC. Translation: CASRHLYRGLAGYEQYF. The chain has TRBV11-2 and TRBJ2-7, with TRBD2 matching 8 bases. Germline V gene data show CDR1 as SGHAT and CDR2 as FQNNGV. The CDR3 loop spans 17 amino acids. The V segment lost 6 bases and the J segment 3 bases; nucleotides outside the gene matches: 16. The complete variable domain, with remaining parts taken from reference TRBV11-2 and TRBJ2-7, reads EAGVAQSPRYKIIEKRQSVAFWCNPISGHATLYWYQQILGQGPKLLIQFQNNGVVDDSQLPKDRFSAERLKGVDSTLKIQPAKLEDSAVYLCASRHLYRGLAGYEQYFGPGTRLTVT.